This is a list of T cell receptor beta chains from one sample in a study of blood T cell repertoires in COVID-19. Sequenced by immunoSEQ multiplex PCR; TCRdb stores in-frame clones only, minus some. The table shows over 65,000 clones, with 75% to 85% occurring only once. Input material: peripheral blood. These receptors were taken from a man between 60 and 75 years old with COVID-19, enrolled during active disease. The CDR3 runs from the conserved cysteine through the conserved F or W. A D gene is named only where the DNA matches it firmly. Clone size is not always given. Where it is, it says once, few, many or a class for expanded clones.

>-|TRBV18|-|TRBJ1-1
CASSPLVGAGSVMNTEAFF
TGTGCCAGCTCACCATTAGTGGGTGCGGGGTCTGTCATGAACACTGAAGCTTTCTTT
>-|TRBV27|-|TRBJ2-4
CATGQIAKNIQYF
TGTGCCACAGGGCAGATAGCCAAAAACATTCAGTACTTC
>few|TRBV4-1|TRBD2|TRBJ2-3
CASSPGTSGTMDTQYF
TGCGCCAGCAGCCCCGGGACTAGCGGAACGATGGATACGCAGTATTTT
>-|TRBV14|-|TRBJ1-2
CASSPTLYYGYTF
TGTGCCAGCAGCCCTACCCTGTACTATGGCTACACCTTC
>-|TRBV27|TRBD2|TRBJ2-1
CASRTGTSGYNEQFF
TGTGCCAGCAGAACCGGGACTAGCGGTTACAATGAGCAGTTCTTC
>-|TRBV6-1|-|TRBJ2-5
CASSEAGRRGETQYF
TGTGCCAGCAGTGAAGCGGGGCGGCGGGGAGAGACCCAGTACTTC
>-|TRBV10-3|TRBD1|TRBJ2-2
CAISGGDRGPGGELFF
TGTGCCATCAGTGGCGGGGACAGGGGGCCTGGCGGGGAGCTGTTTTTT
>-|TRBV3-1/TRBV3-2|-|TRBJ1-2
CASSQDPGTGRRYNYGYTF
TGTGCCAGCAGCCAAGACCCAGGCACCGGTCGGCGATATAACTATGGCTACACCTTC
>-|TRBV6-2/TRBV6-3|TRBD2|TRBJ2-1
CASSLWEGPRTSGYNEQFF
TGTGCCAGCAGCCTCTGGGAGGGCCCTCGGACTAGCGGGTACAATGAGCAGTTCTTC
>-|TRBV13|-|TRBJ2-3
CASSQRSSTDTQYF
TGTGCCAGCAGCCAACGGTCTAGCACAGATACGCAGTATTTT
>-|TRBV7-6|-|TRBJ2-4
CASSFGGGMGKNIQYF
TGTGCCAGCAGCTTTGGAGGGGGCATGGGCAAAAACATTCAGTACTTC
>once|TRBV5-1|-|TRBJ2-5
CASSLSGLQETQYF
TGCGCCAGCAGCCTCTCCGGGTTACAAGAGACCCAGTACTTC
>-|TRBV12-3/TRBV12-4|TRBD1|TRBJ2-7
CASSLTGNEQYF
TGTGCCAGCAGCCTGACAGGGAACGAGCAGTACTTC
>-|TRBV7-2|-|TRBJ2-3
CASARLGRADTQYF
TGTGCCAGCGCCCGATTGGGGCGCGCAGATACGCAGTATTTT
>-|TRBV11-3|-|TRBJ2-7
CASSLGRTREQYF
TGTGCCAGCAGCTTAGGTCGTACTCGGGAGCAGTACTTC
>-|TRBV25-1|TRBD2|TRBJ2-2
CASSDPGLAGWGSGELFF
TGTGCCAGCAGTGACCCGGGGCTAGCGGGATGGGGGTCCGGGGAGCTGTTTTTT
>few|TRBV25-1|TRBD1|TRBJ1-6
CASSGGQGKNSPLHF
TGTGCCAGCAGTGGGGGACAGGGGAAAAATTCACCCCTCCACTTT
>-|TRBV7-9|TRBD2|TRBJ2-1
CASSPAGLALHNEQFF
TGTGCCAGCAGCCCCGCCGGACTAGCTCTACACAATGAGCAGTTCTTC
>-|TRBV5-4|TRBD1|TRBJ2-1
CASSLQGAWSNEQFF
TGTGCCAGCAGCTTGCAGGGGGCCTGGTCGAATGAGCAGTTCTTC
>-|TRBV29-1|-|TRBJ2-5
CSVDAQGGKTQYF
TGCAGCGTTGATGCACAGGGTGGGAAGACCCAGTACTTC
>-|TRBV11-3|TRBD2|TRBJ2-1
CASSHGGDEQFF
TGTGCCAGCAGCCACGGGGGGGATGAGCAGTTCTTC
>once|TRBV6-1|TRBD1|TRBJ1-2
CASSEYRGNYGYTF
TGTGCCAGCAGTGAATACAGGGGAAACTATGGCTACACCTTC
>-|TRBV5-5|TRBD1|TRBJ1-1
CASSLTGATEAFF
TGTGCCAGCAGCTTGACAGGGGCCACTGAAGCTTTCTTT
>once|TRBV15|-|TRBJ1-2
CATSRDKAAQGYGYTF
TGTGCCACCAGCAGAGATAAAGCGGCACAGGGATATGGCTACACCTTC
>-|TRBV7-9|-|TRBJ2-5
CASSPLPPARQETQYF
TGTGCCAGCAGCCCGCTCCCACCGGCTAGGCAAGAGACCCAGTACTTC
>-|TRBV10-1|TRBD1|TRBJ1-1
CASIWPDSTGPNTEAFF
TGCGCCAGCATCTGGCCCGACTCGACAGGGCCGAACACTGAAGCTTTCTTT
>-|TRBV12-3/TRBV12-4|-|TRBJ1-4
CASSHHRAGLFF
TGTGCCAGCAGCCACCACAGGGCGGGACTGTTTTTT
>-|TRBV19|TRBD1|TRBJ1-2
CASEFRQGNGYGYTF
TGTGCCAGTGAATTTAGACAGGGGAACGGCTATGGCTACACCTTC
>-|TRBV10-3|-|TRBJ1-1
CAIRDRDANTEAFF
TGTGCCATCAGGGACAGAGACGCGAACACTGAAGCTTTCTTT
>-|TRBV11-3|TRBD2|TRBJ2-1
CASSFLAGNEQFF
TGTGCCAGCAGCTTCTTAGCGGGCAATGAGCAGTTCTTC
>-|TRBV5-1|-|TRBJ1-1
CASSGRDKSMNTEAFF
TGCGCCAGCAGCGGCCGGGACAAATCCATGAACACTGAAGCTTTCTTT
>-|TRBV30|-|TRBJ1-1
CAWSAGEAFF
TGTGCCTGGAGTGCAGGGGAAGCTTTCTTT
>-|TRBV19|TRBD1|TRBJ2-2
CASNPHRDSNTGELFF
TGTGCCAGTAACCCACACCGGGACAGTAACACCGGGGAGCTGTTTTTT
>-|TRBV14|-|TRBJ1-4
CASMRAYGEKLFF
TGTGCCAGCATGAGGGCATATGGTGAAAAACTGTTTTTT
>-|TRBV5-1|-|TRBJ1-2
CASSLKGGEGYTF
TGCGCCAGCAGCTTGAAAGGGGGTGAGGGCTACACCTTC
>-|TRBV5-1|-|TRBJ2-1
CASSASGTDFNEQFF
TGCGCCAGCAGCGCGTCCGGGACTGACTTCAATGAGCAGTTCTTC
>few|TRBV5-1|-|TRBJ2-2
CASSLRGSMGELFF
TGCGCCAGCAGCTTGCGGGGTAGTATGGGGGAGCTGTTTTTT
>-|TRBV7-2|-|TRBJ2-5
CASSLNLRRETQYF
TGTGCCAGCAGCTTAAATTTGAGGAGAGAGACCCAGTACTTC
>-|TRBV6-4|-|TRBJ2-1
CASSPRGEVGEQFF
TGTGCCAGCAGTCCGCGCGGGGAAGTCGGTGAGCAGTTCTTC
>-|TRBV6-5|-|TRBJ2-2
CASSSTQGSGELFF
TGTGCCAGCAGTTCGACCCAGGGGTCCGGGGAGCTGTTTTTT
>once|TRBV7-2|-|TRBJ2-5
CASSLDHGRAQETQYF
TGTGCCAGCAGCTTAGATCACGGCAGGGCTCAAGAGACCCAGTACTTC
>few|TRBV7-9|TRBD1|TRBJ2-7
CASRQQGASGEQYF
TGTGCCAGCAGACAACAGGGGGCTTCGGGCGAGCAGTACTTC
>few|TRBV5-1|TRBD1|TRBJ2-7
CASSLLRQGAGEQYF
TGCGCCAGCAGCTTGCTGCGGCAGGGGGCAGGAGAGCAGTACTTC
>-|TRBV12-3/TRBV12-4|-|TRBJ2-1
CASSWGPYNEQFF
TGTGCCAGCAGTTGGGGCCCCTACAATGAGCAGTTCTTC
>-|TRBV21-1|-|TRBJ2-7
CASRDGTGSSPSYEQYF
TGTGCCAGCAGGGACGGGACAGGGTCGTCACCTTCCTACGAGCAGTACTTC
>-|TRBV5-1|-|TRBJ2-3
CASIVGPSSGTQYF
TGCGCCAGCATTGTCGGCCCATCGTCGGGTACGCAGTATTTT